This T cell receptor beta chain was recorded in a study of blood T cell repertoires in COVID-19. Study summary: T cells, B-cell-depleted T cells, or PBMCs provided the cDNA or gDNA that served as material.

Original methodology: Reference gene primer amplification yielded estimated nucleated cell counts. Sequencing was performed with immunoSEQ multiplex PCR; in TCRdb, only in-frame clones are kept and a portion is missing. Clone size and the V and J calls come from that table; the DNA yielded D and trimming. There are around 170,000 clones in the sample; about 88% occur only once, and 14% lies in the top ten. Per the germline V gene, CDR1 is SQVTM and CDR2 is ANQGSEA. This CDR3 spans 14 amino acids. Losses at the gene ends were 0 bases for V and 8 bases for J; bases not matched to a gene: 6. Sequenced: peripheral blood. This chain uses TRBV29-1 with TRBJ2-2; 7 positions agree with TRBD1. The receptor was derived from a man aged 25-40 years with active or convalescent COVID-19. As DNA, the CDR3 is TGCAGCGTTGAAGACCTCAGGGGGTCAGGGGAGCTGTTTTTT. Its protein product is CSVEDLRGSGELFF.